This TCR beta chain was obtained from a study of blood T cell repertoires in COVID-19. Study as a whole: Specimens from acute and convalescent COVID-19 originated in the United States, Italy and Spain.

Produced via immunoSEQ multiplex PCR; TCRdb's table is partial and in-frame only. This sample carries approximately 140,000 clones, around 86% of them seen once, and the ten largest clones take around 3.5%. Trimming at V came to 1 base and at J to 6 bases, leaving 3 bases not matched to a gene. CDR3 length: 15 amino acids. CDR1 is SGHDN, CDR2 FVKESK, per germline. The sequenced sample consisted of peripheral blood. The clonotype comes from a man between 65 and 85 years old with acute or convalescent COVID-19. This chain connects TRBV14 to TRBJ2-2, with 9 nucleotides matching TRBD2. The CDR3 bases are TGTGCCAGCAGCCAAGTGTCTAGCGGGGCCGGGGAGCTGTTTTTT. Translating gives CASSQVSSGAGELFF.